A selection of T cell receptor beta chains follows, all from one sample in a study of blood T cell repertoires in COVID-19. Libraries were prepared by immunoSEQ multiplex PCR; TCRdb keeps only in-frame clonotypes and omits some of them. The sample has 310,000 or so clones, about nine tenths seen once. The specimen was peripheral blood. The receptors derive from a man aged 30-40 years with COVID-19, enrolled during active disease. Each CDR3 is given with its conserved first and last residue. The order of the fields is D gene, clone size, J gene, V gene, CDR3 DNA, CDR3 protein. The D gene is left open where the match is weak. Expanded clones get a size class; other rows say once, few or many, or leave the size out.

D gene: .
clone size: .
J gene: TRBJ1-2
V gene: TRBV3-1/TRBV3-2
CDR3 DNA: TGTGCCAGCAGCCAACCAGGGCGAGGCTACACCTTC
CDR3 protein: CASSQPGRGYTF

D gene: .
clone size: .
J gene: TRBJ1-1
V gene: TRBV7-9
CDR3 DNA: TGTGCCAGCAGCTTACAGGTTCGGGGTGAAGCTTTCTTT
CDR3 protein: CASSLQVRGEAFF

D gene: .
clone size: few
J gene: TRBJ2-3
V gene: TRBV27
CDR3 DNA: TGTGCCAGCAAACCGCACTCTAGCACAGATACGCAGTATTTT
CDR3 protein: CASKPHSSTDTQYF

D gene: .
clone size: .
J gene: TRBJ2-7
V gene: TRBV13
CDR3 DNA: TGTGCCAGCAGCCTGTTAGCCTCCTACGAGCAGTACTTC
CDR3 protein: CASSLLASYEQYF

D gene: TRBD2
clone size: .
J gene: TRBJ2-1
V gene: TRBV18
CDR3 DNA: TGTGCCAGCTCACTAAACTCCGCCGGGACTAGCGGGAGTTATAATGAGCAGTTCTTC
CDR3 protein: CASSLNSAGTSGSYNEQFF

D gene: TRBD1
clone size: .
J gene: TRBJ1-2
V gene: TRBV5-1
CDR3 DNA: TGCGCCAGCAGCTTGGCGAGGACAGGGGACGGCTACACCTTC
CDR3 protein: CASSLARTGDGYTF

D gene: .
clone size: .
J gene: TRBJ1-2
V gene: TRBV19
CDR3 DNA: TGTGCCAGTAGTGCCGGGATACTTATAGGTGGCTACACCTTC
CDR3 protein: CASSAGILIGGYTF

D gene: .
clone size: few
J gene: TRBJ2-7
V gene: TRBV6-1
CDR3 DNA: TGTGCCAGCAGTGAACAGGGCGGATACGAGCAGTACTTC
CDR3 protein: CASSEQGGYEQYF

D gene: TRBD1
clone size: .
J gene: TRBJ1-1
V gene: TRBV7-9
CDR3 DNA: TGTGCCAGCAGCGCTTCGGACAGGATGGGCACTGAAGCTTTCTTT
CDR3 protein: CASSASDRMGTEAFF

D gene: TRBD2
clone size: .
J gene: TRBJ2-7
V gene: TRBV7-9
CDR3 DNA: TGTGCCAGCAGCTTGACTAGCGGCCCCTACGAGCAGTACTTC
CDR3 protein: CASSLTSGPYEQYF

D gene: TRBD1
clone size: .
J gene: TRBJ1-2
V gene: TRBV6-6
CDR3 DNA: TGTGCCAGCAGTTGGGACAGGGTTTGGTATGGCTACACCTTC
CDR3 protein: CASSWDRVWYGYTF

D gene: TRBD1
clone size: .
J gene: TRBJ1-6
V gene: TRBV5-1
CDR3 DNA: TGCGCCAGCAGCGCACGGACAGGGAATAATTCACCCCTCCACTTT
CDR3 protein: CASSARTGNNSPLHF

D gene: TRBD1
clone size: .
J gene: TRBJ2-5
V gene: TRBV28
CDR3 DNA: TGTGCCAGCAGTTTAAGAAGGACAGGGGGCACTCAAGAGACCCAGTACTTC
CDR3 protein: CASSLRRTGGTQETQYF

D gene: TRBD1
clone size: .
J gene: TRBJ1-1
V gene: TRBV10-3
CDR3 DNA: TGTGCCACACGACAGGGTCACGGGGACACTGAAGCTTTCTTT
CDR3 protein: CATRQGHGDTEAFF

D gene: .
clone size: .
J gene: TRBJ2-7
V gene: TRBV7-8
CDR3 DNA: TGTGCCAGCAGCCAACCTGACAGTACCTACGAGCAGTACTTC
CDR3 protein: CASSQPDSTYEQYF

D gene: .
clone size: .
J gene: TRBJ1-2
V gene: TRBV6-5
CDR3 DNA: TGTGCCAGCAGCCGACAGGCCTCTAACTATGGCTACACCTTC
CDR3 protein: CASSRQASNYGYTF

D gene: TRBD1
clone size: .
J gene: TRBJ2-1
V gene: TRBV28
CDR3 DNA: TGTGCCAGCAGTTCTGGACAGGGCAAGGGGAATGAGCAGTTCTTC
CDR3 protein: CASSSGQGKGNEQFF

D gene: TRBD1
clone size: .
J gene: TRBJ2-7
V gene: TRBV9
CDR3 DNA: TGTGCCAGCAGCGTTGGGACAGGCAGGAAGGACGAGCAGTACTTC
CDR3 protein: CASSVGTGRKDEQYF

D gene: .
clone size: once
J gene: TRBJ1-5
V gene: TRBV3-1/TRBV3-2
CDR3 DNA: TGTGCCAGCAGCCAAGAGTACATTAGCAATCAGCCCCAGCATTTT
CDR3 protein: CASSQEYISNQPQHF

D gene: .
clone size: .
J gene: TRBJ1-2
V gene: TRBV7-2
CDR3 DNA: TGTGCCAGCAGCTTAGACGGGGGGCGGAGAGGCTACACCTTC
CDR3 protein: CASSLDGGRRGYTF

D gene: .
clone size: .
J gene: TRBJ2-7
V gene: TRBV15
CDR3 DNA: TGTGCCACCAGCAGGAGCTATGACGAGCAGTACTTC
CDR3 protein: CATSRSYDEQYF

D gene: TRBD2
clone size: .
J gene: TRBJ2-1
V gene: TRBV27
CDR3 DNA: TGTGCCAGCAGTCGTAGCCTAGCGGGATCCAATGAGCAGTTCTTC
CDR3 protein: CASSRSLAGSNEQFF

D gene: TRBD1
clone size: .
J gene: TRBJ1-1
V gene: TRBV7-6
CDR3 DNA: TGTGCCAGCAGCTTAGGGGCGCGCAGGGGGCTCGGGGAGAACACTGAAGCTTTCTTT
CDR3 protein: CASSLGARRGLGENTEAFF

D gene: TRBD1
clone size: .
J gene: TRBJ2-7
V gene: TRBV28
CDR3 DNA: TGTGCCAGCAGTTTATTAACAGGGGGGAGCTACGAGCAGTACTTC
CDR3 protein: CASSLLTGGSYEQYF

D gene: .
clone size: .
J gene: TRBJ1-1
V gene: TRBV5-1
CDR3 DNA: TGCGCCAGCTCCCCCTTTGGGGCCCGGAACACTGAAGCTTTCTTT
CDR3 protein: CASSPFGARNTEAFF